These 32 T cell receptor beta chains were all obtained from the same sample, sequenced in a study of T cell repertoires in cytomegalovirus infection. Antigens for these TCRs are unknown. TCRdb analysed the reads with MiXCR anew, one entry per CDR3 protein. The table has some 350,000 distinct CDR3 sequences, approximately 32% seen once; the top ten hold 20%. This specimen consisted of cultured PBMCs, obtained from culture after CMV antigen stimulation. The receptors stem from a human donor in good health (CMV status not recorded). Some clones in this sample may be carry-over from other donors' samples.

The chain combines TRBV12-3 or TRBV12-4 with TRBJ1-2; 9 bases match TRBD1. CDR3 length equals 15 residues. Trimming cost V 7 bases and J 3 bases; bases outside gene matches: 9. The CDR3 DNA follows: TGTGCCAGCAAAAGTCAACAGGGGGCCGACTATGGCTACACCTTC. Amino acids: CASKSQQGADYGYTF.

V gene TRBV24-1 combines with J gene TRBJ2-5; TRBD1 aligns across 9 bases. Germline-derived CDR1 and CDR2 are KGHDR and SFDVKD. J lost 1 base, V lost 4 bases, and 3 bases had no gene match. CDR3 length equals 15 residues. CDR3 in amino acids: CATSERTGAQETQYF. Written as DNA, the CDR3 is TGTGCCACCAGTGAAAGGACAGGGGCCCAAGAGACCCAGTACTTC.

The CDR3 here is CASSIDGPGDSGNQPQHF. The CDR3, as DNA: TGTGCCAGTAGTATAGATGGGCCAGGGGATTCGGGCAATCAGCCCCAGCATTTT. The chain combines TRBV19 with TRBJ1-5, with a tentative D call TRBD1 (6 bases). The germline V gene encodes CDR1 LNHDA and CDR2 SQIVND (reference sequence). The CDR3 consists of 18 residues. V lost 0 bases to trimming and J lost 2 bases, with 17 bases between them.

In its sample, this clonotype was seen many times. The chain couples TRBV12-3 or TRBV12-4 to TRBJ2-7, with D perhaps TRBD1 or TRBD2 (6 bases each). The V gene lost 6 bases and the J gene lost 1 base, with 16 bases spanning the gap. The CDR3 is 15 amino acids. CDR3 amino acids: CASRSGARGSYEQYF. The DNA for the CDR3 is TGTGCCAGCAGGTCGGGAGCCAGGGGTTCCTACGAGCAGTACTTC.

This clonotype has a handful of counts. The rearrangement uses TRBV6-6 and TRBJ1-5, with D possibly TRBD1 on 5 matching bases. The V end lost 2 bases, the J end lost 1 base, and 15 bases lay between the germline ends. The germline gives CDR1 MNHNY, CDR2 SVGAGI (reference sequence). The CDR3 consists of 17 residues. The CDR3 is CASSYDMGRVSNQPQHF. The CDR3 DNA follows: TGTGCCAGCAGTTACGACATGGGCAGGGTGAGCAATCAGCCCCAGCATTTT.

V is TRBV28 and J is TRBJ2-5, with TRBD2 matching over 10 bases. The V segment lost 2 bases and the J segment 5 bases; nucleotides outside the gene matches: 8. The CDR3 loop spans 16 amino acids. CDR1 MDHEN and CDR2 SYDVKM come from the germline V gene. The CDR3 DNA reads TGTGCCAGCAGTTTAGGCGCTAGCGGGAGATTGGAGACCCAGTACTTC. Its protein is CASSLGASGRLETQYF.

This chain links TRBV28 with TRBJ1-6; 10 bases match TRBD1. V shed 11 bases and J 9 bases; nucleotides not matched to a gene: 7. The length of the CDR3 is 13 residues. Germline CDR1 reads MDHEN; CDR2 reads SYDVKM. The CDR3 protein is CASGQGVGSPLHF. For the CDR3, the DNA is TGTGCCTCCGGACAGGGGGTCGGTTCACCCCTCCACTTT.

The chain is built from TRBV7-6 and TRBJ1-2, with D hard to call. V was clipped by 0 bases and J by 3 bases, with 5 bases between them. Looked up from germline, CDR1 is SGHVS and CDR2 is FNYEAQ. The CDR3 totals 13 residues. The CDR3 coding sequence is TGTGCCAGCAGCTTAGCAGGCTACTATGGCTACACCTTC. Protein product: CASSLAGYYGYTF.

This clonotype was seen a handful of times. The J gene is TRBJ2-1, the V gene TRBV7-3, with TRBD2 matching over 8 bases. V trimming: 5 bases; J trimming: 2 bases; junction bases outside the gene matches: 11. The CDR3 contains 17 residues. Germline V gene sequence: CDR1 SGHTA, CDR2 FQGTGA. CDR3: CASSQRGTGGPYNEQFF. The CDR3 nucleotides read TGTGCCAGCAGCCAAAGAGGGACGGGAGGGCCCTACAATGAGCAGTTCTTC.

This clonotype appeared a few times. The chain has TRBV7-8 and TRBJ2-5, with a tentative D call TRBD2 (5 bases). The CDR3 loop spans 14 amino acids. Per germline, CDR1 SGHVS and CDR2 FQNEAQ. The V end lost 5 bases, the J end lost 1 base, and 11 bases lay between the germline ends. The CDR3 nucleotides are TGTGCCAGCAGCACTCTGGACTTCCAAGAGACCCAGTACTTC. Translating gives CASSTLDFQETQYF.

This CDR3 is CASSTEQVLSGELFF. The CDR3 DNA sequence: TGTGCCAGCAGTACAGAACAGGTTCTGAGCGGGGAGCTGTTTTTT. The chain links TRBV6-1 to TRBJ2-2, with TRBD1 as a possible D gene (5 bases). V lost 5 bases to trimming and J lost 7 bases, with 17 bases between them. The CDR3 spans 15 residues. From germline, CDR1 is MNHNS and CDR2 SASEGT.

V usage is TRBV28 and J usage is TRBJ1-1; D gene uncertain. The CDR3 extends over 16 amino acids. Trimming shortened V by 3 bases and J by 3 bases, and 17 bases separated the two germline ends. Germline lookup yields CDR1 MDHEN and CDR2 SYDVKM. CDR3 in DNA: TGTGCCAGCAGTTTCCCCTTGCCTCGGGCGTACACTGAAGCTTTCTTT. This encodes CASSFPLPRAYTEAFF.

This chain connects TRBV19 to TRBJ2-5; 7 bases are a match to TRBD2. The germline gives CDR1 LNHDA, CDR2 SQIVND (reference sequence). The CDR3 runs to 14 residues. The junction had 6 bases not matched to a gene; V was cut back by 6 bases and J by 2 bases. DNA of the CDR3: TGTGCCAGTAGGAAGGGCGGGGGACAAGAGACCCAGTACTTC. Protein product: CASRKGGGQETQYF.

The V call is TRBV28, the J call TRBJ1-1, with no clear D. CDR1 MDHEN and CDR2 SYDVKM come from the germline V gene. CDR3 length: 13 residues. V lost 6 bases to trimming and J lost 4 bases, with 12 bases between them. The CDR3 spells CASSPPGLTEAFF. In DNA, the CDR3 is TGTGCCAGCAGCCCGCCAGGTCTCACTGAAGCTTTCTTT.

In its sample, this clonotype was seen a few times. The chain employs TRBV11-2 and TRBJ2-7; 12 bases align to TRBD2. V was clipped by 4 bases and J by 6 bases; unmatched bases: 7. Germline V gene data show CDR1 as SGHAT and CDR2 as FQNNGV. The CDR3 consists of 15 residues. CDR3 sequence reads: CASSSSGRALGEQYF. The CDR3 nucleotides read TGTGCCAGCAGCTCTAGCGGGAGGGCCCTCGGCGAGCAGTACTTC.

This clonotype appeared a single time. The chain is built from TRBV28 and TRBJ2-3, with 13 bases fitting TRBD2. This CDR3 is built from 18 residues. In germline, CDR1 is MDHEN, CDR2 SYDVKM. Trimming at V came to 4 bases and at J to 7 bases, leaving 14 bases not matched to a gene. CDR3 DNA: TGTGCCAGCAGTTCGGGGGGGACTAGCGGGACCGACTTACATACGCAGTATTTT. Translating it yields CASSSGGTSGTDLHTQYF.

V usage is TRBV5-4 and J usage is TRBJ2-5, with D perhaps TRBD1 (6 bases). The CDR3 is 16 residues long. From germline, CDR1 is SGHNT and CDR2 YYREEE (reference sequence). The ends were cut back, 4 bases at V and 2 bases at J, with 18 bases in the middle. The CDR3 is CASSAIVRQDQETQYF. In DNA form, the CDR3 reads TGTGCCAGCAGCGCTATAGTGCGACAGGATCAAGAGACCCAGTACTTC.

This clonotype was seen more than once but under ten times. The chain combines TRBV19 with TRBJ1-5, with D perhaps matching TRBD1 (5 bases). This CDR3 spans 17 amino acids. Trimming removed 9 bases from V and 5 bases from J, with 26 bases in between. The V gene's germline CDR1 is LNHDA and CDR2 SQIVND (reference sequence). The CDR3 nucleotides are TGTGCCAGCCAACTACGATTAAATTCGTGGGACTATCAGCCCCAGCATTTT. It yields the protein CASQLRLNSWDYQPQHF.

The rearrangement uses TRBV19 and TRBJ2-5; D gene ambiguous. Germline V gene lookup returns CDR1 LNHDA and CDR2 SQIVND (reference sequence). This CDR3 spans 17 amino acids. Deletions cut 4 bases from V and 2 bases from J, with 20 bases between. CDR3 region: CASSTLRGGELQETQYF. CDR3 sequence (DNA): TGTGCCAGTAGTACTCTCCGTGGCGGAGAGCTTCAAGAGACCCAGTACTTC.

This chain uses TRBV2 with TRBJ2-7; D gene unclear. The CDR3 loop spans 11 amino acids. The V gene lost 7 bases and the J gene lost 5 bases, with 9 bases spanning the gap. The germline V gene has CDR1 SNHLY and CDR2 FYNNEI. The CDR3 spells CASTVYHEQYF. The DNA of the CDR3 is TGTGCCAGCACTGTGTACCACGAGCAGTACTTC.

The rearrangement joins TRBV3-1 to TRBJ1-3; D call uncertain. The CDR3 runs 17 residues. Germline V CDR1 and CDR2: LGHDT, YNNKEL (reference sequence). The V end was cut by 3 bases, the J end by 3 bases, with 18 bases between. The CDR3 loop is CASSHEDVSLLGNTIYF. The CDR3 bases are TGTGCCAGCAGCCACGAGGACGTCTCCCTGCTTGGAAACACCATATATTTT.

The chain employs TRBV20-1 and TRBJ1-1; 7 nucleotides line up with TRBD1. The CDR3 has 13 residues. Germline V gives CDR1 DFQATT, CDR2 SNEGSKA (reference sequence). CDR3 DNA: TGCAAATTGAGGGGGCTAAAAAACACTGAAGCTTTCTTT. Translated, it gives CKLRGLKNTEAFF.

This clonotype was recorded a few times. The chain is built from TRBV29-1 and TRBJ1-1, with D unresolved. Germline V gene lookup returns CDR1 SQVTM and CDR2 ANQGSEA. The CDR3 length is 13 residues. V lost 3 bases to trimming and J lost 1 base, with 9 bases between them. The CDR3 bases are TGCAGCGTTGAGCTTCGGGAGAACACTGAAGCTTTCTTT. Translating gives CSVELRENTEAFF.

This clonotype has a handful of counts. The rearrangement links TRBV20-1 to TRBJ2-7; 10 bases agree with TRBD2. V dropped 1 base and J dropped 2; count of bases not matched to a gene: 8. The CDR3 consists of 16 residues. The germline CDR1 and CDR2 sequences are DFQATT and SNEGSKA (reference sequence). CDR3 coding DNA: TGCAGTGCTAGAGTTTCTAGCGGGAGCCCAACCTACGAGCAGTACTTC. This translates into CSARVSSGSPTYEQYF.

This clonotype was detected a few times. The V and J genes are TRBV7-6 and TRBJ2-2; unclear D gene. With 3 bases removed from V and 6 bases from J, the gap between germline ends came to 14 bases. The germline V gene has CDR1 SGHVS and CDR2 FNYEAQ. The CDR3 runs to 15 residues. CDR3 DNA: TGTGCCAGCAGCTTCCCCCCAGACTGGGCCGGGGAGCTGTTTTTT. Its protein product is CASSFPPDWAGELFF.

This clonotype came up a few times. The chain carries TRBV9 and TRBJ2-2; no clear D. The CDR3 is 16 residues long. Trimming shortened V by 1 base and J by 2 bases, and 12 bases separated the two germline ends. Germline loops: CDR1 SGDLS, CDR2 YYNGEE. The CDR3 loop is CASSVIYGDNTGELFF. In nucleotides, the CDR3 is TGTGCCAGCAGCGTAATATACGGAGATAACACCGGGGAGCTGTTTTTT.

The gene calls are TRBV7-9 and TRBJ1-2, with TRBD1 as a possible D gene (6 bases). The CDR3 has 15 amino acids. The V gene lost 1 base and the J gene lost 6 bases, with 15 bases spanning the gap. Germline values: CDR1 SEHNR, CDR2 FQNEAQ (reference sequence). The CDR3 coding sequence is TGTGCCAGCAGCTTAGAAGTCAGGGGAAGAAATGGCTACACCTTC. This translates into CASSLEVRGRNGYTF.

In its sample, this clonotype was seen a few times. The rearrangement uses TRBV7-9 and TRBJ1-2; D remains ambiguous. Germline V gene data show CDR1 as SEHNR and CDR2 as FQNEAQ (reference sequence). V lost 1 base, J lost 6 bases, and 18 bases lay in between. The CDR3 loop spans 16 amino acids. CDR3 sequence: CASSLGTADWYHGYTF. For the CDR3, the DNA is TGTGCCAGCAGCTTAGGAACGGCGGACTGGTATCATGGCTACACCTTC.

This chain joins TRBV12-3 or TRBV12-4 and TRBJ1-3; 8 bases fit TRBD1. This CDR3 comprises 16 residues. V trimming: 8 bases; J trimming: 0 bases; junction bases outside the gene matches: 9. DNA of the CDR3: TGTGCCAGCTTCTCCCCGGACAGGGACTCTGGAAACACCATATATTTT. Protein sequence: CASFSPDRDSGNTIYF.

The chain couples TRBV19 to TRBJ2-5; TRBD1 matches at 9 bases. The trim removed 4 bases at V and 2 bases at J, leaving 8 bases unmatched. The CDR3 covers 16 residues. The germline CDR1 and CDR2 sequences are LNHDA and SQIVND (reference sequence). The DNA for the CDR3 is TGTGCCAGTAGTAAAACAGGGGGCGTCGCACAAGAGACCCAGTACTTC. Translation: CASSKTGGVAQETQYF.

The chain employs TRBV11-1 and TRBJ1-1; D unresolved. The CDR3 runs to 13 residues. Trimming took off 4 bases at V and 6 bases at J, with 12 bases between the two ends. Germline lookup yields CDR1 SGHAT and CDR2 FQDESV (reference sequence). The CDR3 DNA follows: TGTGCCAGCAGCTACGATCTCTTAGCTGAAGCTTTCTTT. Translating it yields CASSYDLLAEAFF.

This clonotype was counted many times. The chain is built from TRBV5-6 and TRBJ2-5; 12 bases match TRBD1. Germline V gives CDR1 SGHDT, CDR2 YYEEEE. Trimming at V came to 2 bases and at J to 5 bases, leaving 4 bases not matched to a gene. This CDR3 has 15 residues. The CDR3 DNA reads as TGTGCCAGCAGCTTCGGGACAGGGGGCCGGGAGACCCAGTACTTC. This gives the protein CASSFGTGGRETQYF.